This T cell receptor (beta chain) appears in the sequencing data of a study of T cells in Graves' hyperthyroidism and ophthalmopathy. Study-level points and caveats: Ophthalmopathy was distinguished from stable hyperthyroidism by 13 V-J signatures. Blood held most thyroid clonotypes expanded above 0.001 frequency.

No progression to ophthalmopathy during 18 months of follow-up defined stable disease. In this sample, this clonotype turned up many times. Antigen unknown. Template material for amplifying TCR beta CDR3 regions consisted of RNA transcripts. The HTBI set primed first-round TCR CDR3 RT-PCR. One entry per CDR3 protein, called by TCRdb with MiXCR from the multiplex PCR reads. Of 500,000 to 700,000 distinct CDR3 sequences in the sample, over 15% were seen once. Germline CDR1 and CDR2: SGHRS and YFSETQ. Trimming cost V 4 bases and J 2 bases, with 13 bases left between them. CDR3 length: 14 amino acids. The receptor comes from a woman aged 18-30 years with Graves' hyperthyroidism. What was sequenced was blood. This chain connects TRBV5-1 to TRBJ2-7; D might be TRBD1 or TRBD2, each matching 5 bases. Here the CDR3 DNA reads TGCGCCAGCAGCCTCGGGGCCTACGCCTACGAGCAGTACTTC. Its protein product is CASSLGAYAYEQYF.